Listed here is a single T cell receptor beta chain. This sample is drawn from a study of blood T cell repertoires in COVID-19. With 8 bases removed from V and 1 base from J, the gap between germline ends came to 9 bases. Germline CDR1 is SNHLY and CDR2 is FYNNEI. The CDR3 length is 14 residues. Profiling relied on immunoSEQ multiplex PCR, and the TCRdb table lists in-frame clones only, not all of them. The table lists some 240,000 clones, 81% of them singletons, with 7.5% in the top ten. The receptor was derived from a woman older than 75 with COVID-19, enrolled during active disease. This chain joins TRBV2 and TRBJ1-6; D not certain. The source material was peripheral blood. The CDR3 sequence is CASATESYNSPLHF. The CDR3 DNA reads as TGTGCCAGCGCAACAGAGTCCTATAATTCACCCCTCCACTTT.